The 26 T cell receptor beta chains reported below all come from one sample, sequenced in a study of blood T cell repertoires in COVID-19. The protocol was immunoSEQ multiplex PCR, while the TCRdb copy is restricted to in-frame clones and leaves out a portion. The table shows under 300,000 clones, with around 83% occurring only once. Sequencing used peripheral blood. The origin of the receptors is a woman of 80 years or more with acute or convalescent COVID-19.

The CDR3 DNA reads as TGTGCCAGCAGCCCGGGACAGGGGGTTTCCTATAATTCACCCCTCCACTTT. Encoded protein: CASSPGQGVSYNSPLHF. V and J are TRBV5-6 and TRBJ1-6, with 11 nucleotides matching TRBD1. The CDR3 sequence is 17 residues long. Losses at the gene ends were 4 bases for V and 1 base for J; bases not matched to a gene: 4. CDR1 and CDR2 from the germline V gene are SGHDT and YYEEEE.

This clone was counted once. This chain joins TRBV7-2 and TRBJ2-3; 11 bases fit TRBD2. J was trimmed by 14 bases and V by 5 bases; bases with no gene match: 12. This CDR3 is 14 amino acids long. The germline V gene encodes CDR1 SGHTA and CDR2 FQGNSA. The CDR3 DNA is TGTGCCAGCAGCCACCCCCAAACTAGCGGGGGATGGTATTTT. Protein: CASSHPQTSGGWYF.

V gene TRBV5-1 combines with J gene TRBJ2-3, with D uncertain. CDR3 size: 14 residues. The ends were cut back, 0 bases at V and 4 bases at J, with 9 bases in the middle. CDR1 is SGHRS, CDR2 YFSETQ, per germline. In DNA, the CDR3 is TGCGCCAGCAGCTTGGCAGGTCAAGCAGATACGCAGTATTTT. Translation: CASSLAGQADTQYF. The variable domain in full, with the rest retrieved from reference TRBV5-1 and TRBJ2-3, is KAGVTQTPRYLIKTRGQQVTLSCSPISGHRSVSWYQQTPGQGLQFLFEYFSETQRNKGNFPGRFSGRQFSNSRSEMNVSTLELGDSALYLCASSLAGQADTQYFGPGTRLTVL.

The chain is built from TRBV29-1 and TRBJ1-1; 7 bases are shared with TRBD1. This CDR3 comprises 15 residues. V dropped 3 bases and J dropped 2; count of bases not matched to a gene: 9. Germline loops: CDR1 SQVTM, CDR2 ANQGSEA. The CDR3 nucleotides read TGCAGCGTTGATAGGTTTGGAGGGGGCAACACTGAAGCTTTCTTT. As protein: CSVDRFGGGNTEAFF.

The CDR3 sequence: CSVREGAGPQHF. The CDR3 DNA is TGCAGCGTTCGGGAGGGGGCAGGGCCCCAGCATTTT. V gene TRBV29-1 combines with J gene TRBJ1-5; 7 bases agree with TRBD1. Per germline, CDR1 SQVTM and CDR2 ANQGSEA. J was trimmed by 9 bases and V by 5 bases; bases with no gene match: 7. The CDR3 is 12 residues long.

The V call is TRBV29-1, the J call TRBJ2-5, with TRBD1 matching 7 bases. CDR3 length: 12 amino acids. From germline, CDR1 is SQVTM and CDR2 ANQGSEA. Trimming at V came to 7 bases and at J to 4 bases, leaving 6 bases not matched to a gene. CDR3 residues: CSAAGTVETQYF. CDR3 nucleotide sequence: TGCAGCGCCGCAGGGACAGTAGAGACCCAGTACTTC.

The genes are TRBV18 and TRBJ2-3; 14 bases align to TRBD2. Germline trimming cut 4 bases from V and 4 bases from J; bases unmatched to any gene: 1. CDR1 is KGHSH, CDR2 LQKENI, per germline. The CDR3 sequence is 15 residues long. CDR3 residues: CASSLGLAGADTQYF. CDR3 DNA sequence: TGTGCCAGCTCACTGGGACTAGCGGGAGCAGATACGCAGTATTTT. The variable domain in full, completed from reference TRBV18 and TRBJ2-3, reads NAGVMQNPRHLVRRRGQEARLRCSPMKGHSHVYWYRQLPEEGLKFMVYLQKENIIDESGMPKERFSAEFPKEGPSILRIQQVVRGDSAAYFCASSLGLAGADTQYFGPGTRLTVL.

The chain uses TRBV5-8 and TRBJ2-2; no clear D gene. Looked up from germline, CDR1 is SGHTS and CDR2 is YDEGEE. V shed 5 bases and J shed 6 bases, with 11 bases lying between them. CDR3 size: 13 residues. CDR3 DNA sequence: TGTGCCAGCAGTCGTCAGGTCGCCGGGGAGCTGTTTTTT. Its protein product is CASSRQVAGELFF.

This chain links TRBV9 with TRBJ1-1; 11 nucleotides align to TRBD1. The J segment lost 1 base and the V segment lost 0 bases, leaving 2 bases of the junction unmatched. Germline values: CDR1 SGDLS, CDR2 YYNGEE. CDR3 length: 16 residues. DNA of the CDR3: TGTGCCAGCAGCGTAGCGGGACAGGGGGGGAACACTGAAGCTTTCTTT. It translates to CASSVAGQGGNTEAFF.

The chain is built from TRBV24-1 and TRBJ2-1, with 9 nucleotides matching TRBD1. J was trimmed by 6 bases and V by 4 bases; bases with no gene match: 9. The CDR3 consists of 16 residues. Germline lookup yields CDR1 KGHDR and CDR2 SFDVKD. CDR3 sequence: CATSEAPGQGSNEQFF. In DNA, the CDR3 is TGTGCCACCAGTGAGGCTCCGGGACAGGGTAGCAATGAGCAGTTCTTC.

This clone has only one observation. The V gene is TRBV3-1 (or the pseudogene TRBV3-2), the J gene TRBJ1-2; possibly TRBD1 for D (5 bases). Germline assignment: CDR1 LGHDT and CDR2 YNNKEL (reference sequence). This CDR3 region has 15 residues. Trimming removed 0 bases from V and 3 bases from J, with 11 bases in between. The CDR3, as DNA: TGTGCCAGCAGCCAAGATTGGAAAGGGGACTATGGCTACACCTTC. Translation: CASSQDWKGDYGYTF.

This clone was observed a single time. The chain is built from TRBV4-1 and TRBJ2-5, with 15 bases matching TRBD2. Germline CDR1 reads MGHRA; CDR2 reads YSYEKL. V shed 0 bases, J shed 2 bases, and the junction held 4 bases outside the gene matches. The CDR3 consists of 18 residues. Here the CDR3 reads CASSQEFGLAGGQETQYF. CDR3 DNA: TGCGCCAGCAGCCAAGAATTCGGACTAGCGGGGGGGCAAGAGACCCAGTACTTC.

The V and J genes are TRBV2 and TRBJ2-2; the D gene is possibly TRBD1 (6 bases). Germline CDR1 SNHLY, CDR2 FYNNEI. V lost 6 bases, J lost 0 bases, and 11 bases lay in between. The CDR3 is made up of 15 amino acids. CDR3 DNA: TGTGCCAGCAGGAAGGGGGTCACGAACACCGGGGAGCTGTTTTTT. It specifies CASRKGVTNTGELFF.

The rearrangement links TRBV7-2 to TRBJ2-6; TRBD1 might be the D (5 bases). Germline V gene lookup returns CDR1 SGHTA and CDR2 FQGNSA. The CDR3 consists of 15 residues. V was shortened by 1 base and J by 1 base, with 5 bases between the two germline ends. CDR3 sequence: CASSLGQSGANVLTF. The CDR3 DNA reads TGTGCCAGCAGCTTAGGACAGTCTGGGGCCAACGTCCTGACTTTC.

This clone was observed once. The J gene is TRBJ1-2, the V gene TRBV7-6, with D possibly being TRBD1 (5 bases). Trimming pared 4 bases from V and 4 bases from J, leaving 19 bases between. The CDR3 spans 16 residues. Germline V gene data show CDR1 as SGHVS and CDR2 as FNYEAQ. The CDR3 loop is CASSSRGGVSSYGYTF. Here the CDR3 DNA reads TGTGCCAGCAGCTCCCGGGGGGGGGTAAGCAGCTATGGCTACACCTTC.

The gene calls are TRBV18 and TRBJ2-5, with D uncertain. The CDR3 runs to 12 residues. Trimming shortened V by 4 bases and J by 4 bases, and 7 bases separated the two germline ends. Germline-derived CDR1 and CDR2 are KGHSH and LQKENI. The CDR3 loop reads CASSLRRETQYF. The CDR3 bases are TGTGCCAGCTCACTTCGGAGAGAGACCCAGTACTTC.

This clone appeared a few times. The gene calls are TRBV9 and TRBJ2-7; a weak D match, TRBD2 (5 bases). Trimming left V 6 bases short and J 6 bases short, with 16 bases between. Germline CDR1 is SGDLS and CDR2 is YYNGEE. This CDR3 is 13 amino acids long. The CDR3 DNA sequence: TGTGCCAGCAACACCGGGATGTCCGGCGAGCAGTACTTC. It translates to CASNTGMSGEQYF.

The chain recombines TRBV19 with TRBJ1-5, with 8 nucleotides matching TRBD1. The germline V gene has CDR1 LNHDA and CDR2 SQIVND (reference sequence). The CDR3 length is 18 residues. V trimming: 2 bases; J trimming: 0 bases; junction bases outside the gene matches: 9. In nucleotides, the CDR3 is TGTGCCAGTAGTATATCAGGACAGGGAGGGTTTAGCAATCAGCCCCAGCATTTT. Translating it yields CASSISGQGGFSNQPQHF.

Details on this clone: The same CDR3 can be traced to other DNA sequences in this sample. V and J are TRBV7-2 and TRBJ1-1; 7 bases align to TRBD1. V gave up 4 bases and J gave up 0 bases; unmatched junction bases: 2. Per germline, CDR1 SGHTA and CDR2 FQGNSA. This CDR3 region has 14 residues. The CDR3 nucleotides are TGTGCCAGCAGCTCTACAGGGGTGAACACTGAAGCTTTCTTT. It is translated as CASSSTGVNTEAFF.

This clone was detected only a few times. The chain links TRBV3-1 (or the pseudogene TRBV3-2) to TRBJ2-1, with 14 positions matching TRBD2. Germline CDR1 LGHDT, CDR2 YNNKEL (reference sequence). The CDR3 length is 16 residues. Unmatched junction bases numbered 6, after V lost 4 bases and J lost 7 bases. The CDR3 DNA reads TGTGCCAGCAGCCTTGGGACTAGCGGGGGAAATAATGAGCAGTTCTTC. This gives the protein CASSLGTSGGNNEQFF.

The J gene is TRBJ1-2, the V gene TRBV10-3, with D possibly being TRBD1 (5 bases). V gave up 3 bases and J gave up 3 bases, with 8 bases separating them. CDR3 length: 13 amino acids. CDR1 ENHRY and CDR2 SYGVKD come from the germline V gene. CDR3 loop: CAISDRADYGYTF. The CDR3 DNA follows: TGTGCCATCAGTGACAGGGCTGACTATGGCTACACCTTC.

The chain couples TRBV7-2 to TRBJ1-1; 7 bases match TRBD1. The CDR3 spans 15 residues. V shed 1 base and J 1 base; nucleotides not matched to a gene: 3. From germline, CDR1 is SGHTA and CDR2 FQGNSA. CDR3 residues: CASSLGKGANTEAFF. The CDR3 DNA follows: TGTGCCAGCAGCTTAGGGAAGGGGGCGAACACTGAAGCTTTCTTT.

The rearrangement uses TRBV6-4 and TRBJ1-2; possibly TRBD1 for D (5 bases). Germline lookup yields CDR1 MRHNA and CDR2 SNTAGT. The ends were cut back, 9 bases at V and 6 bases at J, with 17 bases in the middle. The CDR3 loop spans 13 amino acids. In DNA, the CDR3 is TGTGCCAGACAGGAAGGGTGGCTTCATGGCTACACCTTC. This gives the protein CARQEGWLHGYTF.

This clone was recorded many times. V and J are TRBV5-1 and TRBJ1-1; tentative D call: TRBD1 (6 bases). The CDR3 is 14 amino acids. In germline, CDR1 is SGHRS, CDR2 YFSETQ. With 3 bases removed from V and 0 bases from J, the gap between germline ends came to 9 bases. The CDR3 protein is CASSSGTLNTEAFF. The DNA for the CDR3 is TGCGCCAGCAGCTCAGGGACATTGAACACTGAAGCTTTCTTT. Full variable domain (rest looked up from reference TRBV5-1 and TRBJ1-1): KAGVTQTPRYLIKTRGQQVTLSCSPISGHRSVSWYQQTPGQGLQFLFEYFSETQRNKGNFPGRFSGRQFSNSRSEMNVSTLELGDSALYLCASSSGTLNTEAFFGQGTRLTVV.

CDR3 sequence (DNA): TGTGCCAGTAGTCACCCCCCGGGACACCGCAATCAGCCCCAGCATTTT. This encodes CASSHPPGHRNQPQHF. The rearrangement joins TRBV19 to TRBJ1-5, with TRBD1 as a possible D gene (6 bases). From germline, CDR1 is LNHDA and CDR2 SQIVND (reference sequence). The V end was cut by 5 bases, the J end by 2 bases, with 16 bases between. This CDR3 has 16 residues.

The chain employs TRBV6-5 and TRBJ1-3; no definite D call. Germline assignment: CDR1 MNHEY and CDR2 SVGAGI. The CDR3 runs to 14 residues. The ends were cut back, 6 bases at V and 2 bases at J, with 11 bases in the middle. The CDR3 spells CASRRTVPGNTIYF. DNA for the CDR3: TGTGCCAGCAGACGCACAGTGCCTGGAAACACCATATATTTT.